This entry concerns a single T cell receptor beta chain. It was during active infection that Seattle patients were enrolled and then longitudinally followed. The source of the sample is a study of blood T cell repertoires in COVID-19. Data came from immunoSEQ multiplex PCR; TCRdb stores just in-frame clones and leaves some out. The top ten hold less than 2% of the sample, which has about 160,000 clones, 85% to 95% seen once. Deletions cut 0 bases from V and 4 bases from J, with 9 bases between. The CDR3 covers 14 residues. From germline, CDR1 is SGHTA and CDR2 FQGNSA. The chain recombines TRBV7-2 with TRBJ1-2, with D possibly being TRBD1 (6 bases). Sample: peripheral blood. This sequence originates from a woman aged 60-75 years with COVID-19, enrolled during active disease. The DNA for the CDR3 is TGTGCCAGCAGCTTAGCGGGGGCGGCCTATGGCTACACCTTC. Protein: CASSLAGAAYGYTF.